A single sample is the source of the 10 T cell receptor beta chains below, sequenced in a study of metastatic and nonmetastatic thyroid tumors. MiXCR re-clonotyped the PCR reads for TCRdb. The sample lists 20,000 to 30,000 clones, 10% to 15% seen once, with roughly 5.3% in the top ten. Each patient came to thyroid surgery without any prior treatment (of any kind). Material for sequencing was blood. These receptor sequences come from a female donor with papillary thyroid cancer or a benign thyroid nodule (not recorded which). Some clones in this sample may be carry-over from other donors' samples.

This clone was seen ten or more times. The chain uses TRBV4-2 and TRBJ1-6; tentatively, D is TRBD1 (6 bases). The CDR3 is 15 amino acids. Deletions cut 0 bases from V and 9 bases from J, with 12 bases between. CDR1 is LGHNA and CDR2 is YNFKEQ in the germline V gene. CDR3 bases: TGTGCCAGCAGCCAAGATGAGGGGGGTATTTCACCCCTCCACTTT. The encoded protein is CASSQDEGGISPLHF.

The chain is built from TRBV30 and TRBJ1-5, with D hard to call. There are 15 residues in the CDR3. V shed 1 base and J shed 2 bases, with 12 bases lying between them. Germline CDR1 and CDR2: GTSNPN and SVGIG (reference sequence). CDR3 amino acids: CAWSALGQGNQPQHF. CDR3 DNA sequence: TGTGCCTGGAGTGCCTTAGGCCAGGGCAATCAGCCCCAGCATTTT.

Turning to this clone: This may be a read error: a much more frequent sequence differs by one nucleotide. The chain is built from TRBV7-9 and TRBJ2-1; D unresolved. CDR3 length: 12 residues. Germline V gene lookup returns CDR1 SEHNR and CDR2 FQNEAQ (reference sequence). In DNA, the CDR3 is TGTGCCAGCAGCTTAGGAGCCAATAAGCAGTTCTTC. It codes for CASSLGANKQFF.

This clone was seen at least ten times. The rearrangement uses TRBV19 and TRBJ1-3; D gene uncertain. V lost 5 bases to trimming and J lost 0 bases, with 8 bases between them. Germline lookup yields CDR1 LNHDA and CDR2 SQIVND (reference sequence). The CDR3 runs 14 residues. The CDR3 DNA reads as TGTGCCAGTAGTTCCCAGTCCTCTGGAAACACCATATATTTT. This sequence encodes CASSSQSSGNTIYF.

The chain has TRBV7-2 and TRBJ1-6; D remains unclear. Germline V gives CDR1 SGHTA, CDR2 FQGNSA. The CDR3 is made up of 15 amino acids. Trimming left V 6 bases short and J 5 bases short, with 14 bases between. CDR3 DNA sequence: TGTGCCAGCAGACAGAGGACGGTGAATAATTCACCCCTCCACTTT. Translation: CASRQRTVNNSPLHF.

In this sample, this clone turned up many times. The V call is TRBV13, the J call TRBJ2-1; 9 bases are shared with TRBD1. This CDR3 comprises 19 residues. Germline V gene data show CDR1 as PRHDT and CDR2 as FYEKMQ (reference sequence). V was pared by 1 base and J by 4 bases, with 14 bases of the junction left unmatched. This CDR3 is CASSLDGPDRGWEYNEQFF. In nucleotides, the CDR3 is TGTGCCAGCAGCTTAGATGGCCCGGACAGGGGATGGGAATACAATGAGCAGTTCTTC.

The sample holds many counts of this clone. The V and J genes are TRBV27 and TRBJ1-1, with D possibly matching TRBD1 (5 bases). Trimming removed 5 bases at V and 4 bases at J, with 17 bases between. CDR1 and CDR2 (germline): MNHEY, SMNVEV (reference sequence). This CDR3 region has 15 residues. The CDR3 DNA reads TGTGCCAGCAGTCCTTTGGGGGGAGGTAGCACTGAAGCTTTCTTT. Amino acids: CASSPLGGGSTEAFF.

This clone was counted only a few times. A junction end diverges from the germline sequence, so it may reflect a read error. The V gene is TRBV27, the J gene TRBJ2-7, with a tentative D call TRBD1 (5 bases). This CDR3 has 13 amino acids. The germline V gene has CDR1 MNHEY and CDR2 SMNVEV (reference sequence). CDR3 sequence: CAGSWTQNGAQYF. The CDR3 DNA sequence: TGTGCCGGCAGTTGGACCCAAAATGGGGCGCAGTACTTC.

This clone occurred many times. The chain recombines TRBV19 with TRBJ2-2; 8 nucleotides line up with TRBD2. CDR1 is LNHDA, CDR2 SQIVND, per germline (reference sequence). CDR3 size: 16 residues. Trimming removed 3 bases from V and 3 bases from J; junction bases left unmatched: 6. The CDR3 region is CASSIIGGVDTGELFF. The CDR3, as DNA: TGTGCCAGTAGTATTATCGGGGGGGTGGACACCGGGGAGCTGTTTTTT.

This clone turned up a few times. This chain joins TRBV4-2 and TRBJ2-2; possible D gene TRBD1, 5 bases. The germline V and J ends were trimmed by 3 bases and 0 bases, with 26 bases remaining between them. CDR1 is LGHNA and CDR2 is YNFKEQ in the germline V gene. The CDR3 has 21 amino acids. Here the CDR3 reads CASSQKWRRTLYTANTGELFF. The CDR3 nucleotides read TGTGCCAGCAGCCAGAAATGGCGCCGGACACTATATACGGCGAACACCGGGGAGCTGTTTTTT.